This T cell receptor beta chain was profiled in a study of blood T cell repertoires in COVID-19. Under the authors' procedure: Estimated nucleated cell counts came from reference gene primer amplification. The assay was immunoSEQ multiplex PCR, and TCRdb's table has in-frame clones only and misses some. The DNA was the basis for D and trimming; V, J and clone size are from that table. The sample lists tens of thousands of clones; around 80% were seen once. The CDR3 runs to 15 residues. The germline V and J ends were trimmed by 2 bases and 4 bases, with 12 bases remaining between them. The V gene's germline CDR1 is SGHRS and CDR2 YFSETQ.

The specimen was peripheral blood. This TCR was recovered from a human donor in a cohort sampled during active COVID-19. V usage is TRBV5-1 and J usage is TRBJ2-2; D perhaps matches TRBD2 (6 bases). The CDR3 sequence is CASSFGGVGTGELFF. For the CDR3, the DNA is TGCGCCAGCAGCTTCGGGGGAGTGGGCACCGGGGAGCTGTTTTTT.